This T cell receptor beta chain was obtained from a study of T cells in pancreatic ductal adenocarcinoma. General study results and limits: Enrichment of CD45RO+ effector over naive T cells in tumors may bias clonality. The resected pancreatic cancer cohort was biased toward the minority with early-stage disease. Compared with tumor, blood showed more total productive templates and 6.5 to 10-fold more clonotypes. No significant tumor-blood clonality difference; means were about 0.11 and 0.072.

No neoadjuvant therapy was given to the selected pancreatic ductal adenocarcinoma patients before their surgery. CDR1 and CDR2 from the germline V gene are LGHNA and YNFKEQ. The CDR3 extends over 16 amino acids. Trimming took 4 bases from V and 9 from J, leaving 23 bases between them. As for this clone: The antigen remains unidentified.

Generated by immunoSEQ multiplex PCR, the TCRdb table keeps only in-frame clones and is missing some. The sample lists 97,000 or so clones; about 95% were seen once. Sequencing was done on a sample of PBMCs. The clonotype comes from a human donor with pancreatic ductal adenocarcinoma. The chain recombines TRBV4-2 with TRBJ2-3; D possibly corresponds to TRBD2 (6 bases). CDR3 residues: CASSPAGPEYGSTQYF. In DNA form, the CDR3 reads TGTGCCAGCAGCCCCGCGGGACCCGAATATGGCAGCACGCAGTATTTT.